The 15 T cell receptor beta chains in this list originate from one sample, sequenced in a study of T cell responses to AZD1222 COVID-19 vaccine. Generated by immunoSEQ multiplex PCR, the TCRdb table keeps only in-frame clones and is missing some. The profile shows about 97,000 clones, roughly 84% of them singletons. The specimen comprised peripheral blood, sampled on day 0 of AZD1222 vaccination. Receptor source: an adult in good health.

This chain links TRBV11-2 with TRBJ2-7; TRBD1 agrees at 7 bases. V lost 4 bases and J lost 3; bases outside the gene matches: 3. The germline V gene has CDR1 SGHAT and CDR2 FQNNGV. The CDR3 sequence is 13 residues long. CDR3 in DNA: TGTGCCAGCAGCTCCGGGACAGACTACGAGCAGTACTTC. Protein sequence: CASSSGTDYEQYF.

CDR3 loop: CASRNREETQYF. The CDR3 DNA sequence: TGTGCCAGCAGAAACAGGGAAGAGACCCAGTACTTC. This chain uses TRBV4-2 with TRBJ2-5, with D tentatively TRBD1 (6 bases). CDR1 is LGHNA and CDR2 is YNFKEQ in the germline V gene. Between the trimmed V and J ends, which lost 6 bases and 3 bases, there was a span of 8 bases. The CDR3 extends over 12 amino acids.

J is TRBJ1-6 and V is TRBV3-1 (or the pseudogene TRBV3-2); D is possibly TRBD1 (5 bases). CDR1 LGHDT and CDR2 YNNKEL come from the germline V gene (reference sequence). This CDR3 is built from 16 residues. V lost 4 bases to trimming and J lost 7 bases, with 17 bases between them. The CDR3 DNA reads as TGTGCCAGCAGCCTCGCCGGGACGGGGGGGAATTCACCCCTCCACTTT. Amino acid sequence: CASSLAGTGGNSPLHF.

The CDR3, as DNA: TGTGCCAGCACCGAGGTCAGGGAGTATAGTGAAGCTTTCTTT. As protein: CASTEVREYSEAFF. V usage is TRBV2 and J usage is TRBJ1-1; D may be TRBD1 (5 bases). Germline V lookup: CDR1 SNHLY, CDR2 FYNNEI. Deletions cut 7 bases from V and 7 bases from J, with 19 bases between. This CDR3 is 14 amino acids long.

This clone was recorded at least ten times. The chain carries TRBV7-9 and TRBJ2-3; 10 nucleotides agree with TRBD1. V lost 5 bases, J lost 4 bases, and 18 bases stayed unmatched. The germline CDR1 and CDR2 sequences are SEHNR and FQNEAQ (reference sequence). The CDR3 consists of 19 residues. The CDR3 nucleotides are TGTGCCAGCAGCCTGAAAAGGGCAAGGACAGGGGGTAGGGCAGATACGCAGTATTTT. Its protein product is CASSLKRARTGGRADTQYF.

CDR3 nucleotide sequence: TGTGCCAGCAACCCCTTTCTGAACACTGAAGCTTTCTTT. Its translation is CASNPFLNTEAFF. The rearrangement uses TRBV2 and TRBJ1-1; D not resolved. CDR1 and CDR2 from the germline V gene are SNHLY and FYNNEI. This CDR3 has 13 amino acids. Trimming left V 7 bases short and J 0 bases short, with 9 bases between.

The chain joins TRBV7-3 to TRBJ2-1, with D maybe TRBD2 (6 bases). The V end lost 1 base, the J end lost 0 bases, and 10 bases lay between the germline ends. Looked up from germline, CDR1 is SGHTA and CDR2 is FQGTGA. The CDR3 extends over 16 amino acids. CDR3 region: CASSLMGGASYNEQFF. The CDR3 DNA is TGTGCCAGCAGCTTAATGGGCGGGGCCTCCTACAATGAGCAGTTCTTC.

This sequence joins TRBV19 and TRBJ2-1; D is uncertain. CDR1 and CDR2 from the germline V gene are LNHDA and SQIVND (reference sequence). V lost 5 bases and J lost 7, with 15 bases in between. There are 14 residues in the CDR3. CDR3 protein: CASSSPGSKNEQFF. The CDR3 bases are TGTGCCAGTAGTTCCCCCGGGTCGAAGAATGAGCAGTTCTTC.

CDR3 sequence reads: CASSSDLPHEQYF. The DNA of the CDR3 is TGTGCCAGCAGCTCGGACCTTCCCCACGAGCAGTACTTC. The chain joins TRBV5-5 to TRBJ2-7; D is ambiguous. Looked up from germline, CDR1 is SGHKS and CDR2 is YYEKEE (reference sequence). V was pared by 3 bases and J by 5 bases, with 12 bases between. The CDR3 spans 13 residues.

This clone showed up just once. The rearrangement uses TRBV30 and TRBJ1-6; D is ambiguous. Between the trimmed V and J ends, which lost 8 bases and 0 bases, there was a span of 11 bases. The CDR3 has 14 residues. In germline, CDR1 is GTSNPN, CDR2 SVGIG (reference sequence). For the CDR3, the DNA is TGTGCCCGGCGGGTGAGCTCCTATAATTCACCCCTCCACTTT. Translation gives CARRVSSYNSPLHF. Using reference TRBV30 and TRBJ1-6 for the parts outside the CDR3, the full variable domain is SQTIHQWPATLVQPVGSPLSLECTVEGTSNPNLYWYRQAAGRGLQLLFYSVGIGQISSEVPQNLSASRPQDRQFILSSKKLLLSDSGFYLCARRVSSYNSPLHFGNGTRLTVT.

The chain links TRBV28 to TRBJ2-7; 7 bases fit TRBD1. With 6 bases clipped from V and 4 bases from J, the junction kept 15 bases outside the gene matches. The CDR3 is 16 amino acids. Germline CDR1 is MDHEN and CDR2 is SYDVKM. CDR3: CASSRGYQGVRYEQYF. DNA of the CDR3: TGTGCCAGCAGCCGAGGGTACCAGGGGGTACGATACGAGCAGTACTTC.

The rearrangement joins TRBV27 to TRBJ1-2, with 7 bases identical to TRBD1. This CDR3 spans 13 amino acids. Germline CDR1 reads MNHEY; CDR2 reads SMNVEV (reference sequence). J lost 10 bases, V lost 4 bases, and 9 bases had no gene match. CDR3: CASSSDRVSPYTF. The CDR3 coding sequence is TGTGCCAGCAGTTCAGACAGGGTGTCACCCTACACCTTC.

The chain has TRBV4-2 and TRBJ2-3; D might be TRBD2 (5 bases). The CDR3 spans 15 residues. Germline lookup yields CDR1 LGHNA and CDR2 YNFKEQ. V lost 6 bases and J 2 bases, leaving 15 bases between the germline ends. The CDR3 DNA sequence: TGTGCCAGCAGAAGATCGGGCGGACTCACAGATACGCAGTATTTT. Translated: CASRRSGGLTDTQYF.

This clone has only a few counts. The chain links TRBV5-6 to TRBJ2-7; 16 nucleotides agree with TRBD2. The CDR3 runs to 16 residues. Per the germline V gene, CDR1 is SGHDT and CDR2 is YYEEEE. V trimming: 2 bases; J trimming: 11 bases; junction bases outside the gene matches: 10. Here the CDR3 DNA reads TGTGCCAGCAGCTTTACCGGGACTAGCGGGAGGGAACGAGAGTACTTC. This gives the protein CASSFTGTSGREREYF.

This clone was recorded once. This chain connects TRBV29-1 to TRBJ1-6, with a possible D match to TRBD1 (5 bases). The V end lost 6 bases, the J end lost 4 bases, and 13 bases lay between the germline ends. The CDR3 is 14 residues long. Germline V gene lookup returns CDR1 SQVTM and CDR2 ANQGSEA. The CDR3 sequence is CSVGEGRYNSPLHF. Here the CDR3 DNA reads TGCAGCGTGGGCGAGGGGAGGTATAATTCACCCCTCCACTTT.